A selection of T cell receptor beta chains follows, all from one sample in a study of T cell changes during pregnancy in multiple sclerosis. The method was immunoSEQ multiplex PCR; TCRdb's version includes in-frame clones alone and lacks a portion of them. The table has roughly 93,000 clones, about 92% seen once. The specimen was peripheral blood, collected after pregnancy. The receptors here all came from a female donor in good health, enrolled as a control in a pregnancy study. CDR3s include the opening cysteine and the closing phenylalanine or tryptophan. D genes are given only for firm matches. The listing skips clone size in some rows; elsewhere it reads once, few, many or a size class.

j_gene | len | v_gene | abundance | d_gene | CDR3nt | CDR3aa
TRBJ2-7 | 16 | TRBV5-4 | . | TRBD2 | TGTGCCAGCAGCTTGATGCTAGCGGGAGGTGTGTACGAGCAGTACTTC | CASSLMLAGGVYEQYF
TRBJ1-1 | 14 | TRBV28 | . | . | TGTGCCAGCAGTCTTCTGGGGGGGAACACTGAAGCTTTCTTT | CASSLLGGNTEAFF
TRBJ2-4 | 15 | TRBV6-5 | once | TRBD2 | TGTGCCAGCCTCCCCTACGGGGGGGCCAAAAACATTCAGTACTTC | CASLPYGGAKNIQYF
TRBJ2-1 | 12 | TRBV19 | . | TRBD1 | TGTGCCAGTAGTACGGGACAGCTCGAGCAGTTCTTC | CASSTGQLEQFF
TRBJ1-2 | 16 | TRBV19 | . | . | TGTGCCAGTCATTTTTCGGTGGGCCAGGGGAACTATGGCTACACCTTC | CASHFSVGQGNYGYTF
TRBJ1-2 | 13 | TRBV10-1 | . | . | TGCGCCAGCAGTGAGGTCACAGGAGATGGCTACACCTTC | CASSEVTGDGYTF
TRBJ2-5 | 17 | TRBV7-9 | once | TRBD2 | TGTGCCAGCAGCCTACTGGGTGGAGCGGGAGGCCGGGAGACCCAGTACTTC | CASSLLGGAGGRETQYF
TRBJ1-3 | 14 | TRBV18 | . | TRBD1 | TGTGCCAGCTCACCGCCGGGACAGAAGAACACCATATATTTT | CASSPPGQKNTIYF
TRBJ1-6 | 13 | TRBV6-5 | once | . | TGTGCCAGCACCAAGACAGGTACCTCACCCCTCCACTTT | CASTKTGTSPLHF
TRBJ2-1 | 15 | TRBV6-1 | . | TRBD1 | TGTGCCAGCACCCAGGACAGGGGGCCTGACAATGAGCAGTTCTTC | CASTQDRGPDNEQFF
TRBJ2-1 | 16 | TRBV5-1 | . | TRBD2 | TGCGCCAGCAGCTTAGATCCACTAGCGGGAGGGAATGAGCAGTTCTTC | CASSLDPLAGGNEQFF
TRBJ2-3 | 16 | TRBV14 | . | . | TGTGCCAGCAGCCAAGATCTCGCAGGCTTTACAGATACGCAGTATTTT | CASSQDLAGFTDTQYF
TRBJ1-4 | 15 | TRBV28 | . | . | TGTGCCAGCATGGTGCAAGGGAGAACTAATGAAAAACTGTTTTTT | CASMVQGRTNEKLFF
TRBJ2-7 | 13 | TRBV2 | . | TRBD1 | TGTGCCAGCAGTAGGACAGGGCCATACGAGCAGTACTTC | CASSRTGPYEQYF
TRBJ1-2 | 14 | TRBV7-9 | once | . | TGTGCCAGCAGCTTTGTGGGAAGCGGGGATGGCTACACCTTC | CASSFVGSGDGYTF
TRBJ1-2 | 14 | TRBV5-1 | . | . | TGCGCCAGCAGCTTGACAGGGCGGAACTATGGCTACACCTTC | CASSLTGRNYGYTF
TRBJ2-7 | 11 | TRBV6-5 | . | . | TGTGCCAGCAGTTACTCGGGGAGGCACTACTTC | CASSYSGRHYF
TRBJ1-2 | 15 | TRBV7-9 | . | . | TGTGCCAGCAGCTTAGTCCCGGTGGGAGAGTATGGCTACACCTTC | CASSLVPVGEYGYTF
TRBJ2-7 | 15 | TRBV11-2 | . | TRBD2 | TGTGCCAGCAGCACTAAAACGGGACTAGGGGTCGAGCAGTACTTC | CASSTKTGLGVEQYF
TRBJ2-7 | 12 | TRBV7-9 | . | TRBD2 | TGTGCCAGCAGCCCGGGGGGCTACGAGCAGTACTTC | CASSPGGYEQYF
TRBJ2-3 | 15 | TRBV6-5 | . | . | TGTGCCAGCAGTTACTCTCGGACTAACACAGATACGCAGTATTTT | CASSYSRTNTDTQYF
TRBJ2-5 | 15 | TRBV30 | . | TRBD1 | TGTGCCTGGAGTGTCGATTGGGACAGACAAGAGACCCAGTACTTC | CAWSVDWDRQETQYF
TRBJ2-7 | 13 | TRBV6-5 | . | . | TGTGCCAGCAGTTTCCAGGGGACGTACGAGCAGTACTTC | CASSFQGTYEQYF
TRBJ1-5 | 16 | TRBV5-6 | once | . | TGTGCCAGCAGCTTGGGGGAGGACGGCGGCAATCAGCCCCAGCATTTT | CASSLGEDGGNQPQHF
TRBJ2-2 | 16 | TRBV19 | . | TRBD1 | TGTGCCAGTAGTATCCAAGGGGGCAATTACCCCGGGGAGCTGTTTTTT | CASSIQGGNYPGELFF
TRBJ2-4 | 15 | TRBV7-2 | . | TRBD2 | TGTGCCAGCAGCTTAGTGGCGGGAGGGGAAAACATTCAGTACTTC | CASSLVAGGENIQYF
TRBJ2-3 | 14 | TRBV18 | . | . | TGTGCCAGCTCACGGACAGCTAGCACAGATACGCAGTATTTT | CASSRTASTDTQYF
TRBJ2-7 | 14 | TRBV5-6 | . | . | TGTGCCAGCAGACCGTTCAGGGTCTCCTACGAGCAGTACTTC | CASRPFRVSYEQYF
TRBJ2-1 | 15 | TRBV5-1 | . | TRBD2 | TGCGCCAGCAGCCCGGGACTAGCGGATTACAATGAGCAGTTCTTC | CASSPGLADYNEQFF
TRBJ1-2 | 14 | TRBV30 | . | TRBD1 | TGTGCCTGGAAAAACCGGGACAGGGCTACTGGCTACACCTTC | CAWKNRDRATGYTF
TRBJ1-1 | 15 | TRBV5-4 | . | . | TGTGCCAGCAGCCTCATTGGGGCAGGCATTACTGAAGCTTTCTTT | CASSLIGAGITEAFF
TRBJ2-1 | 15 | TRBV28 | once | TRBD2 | TGTGCCAGCAGCCTCCCCGGGACTAGCGGGCCTGAGCAGTTCTTC | CASSLPGTSGPEQFF
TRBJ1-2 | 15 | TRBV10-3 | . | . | TGTGCCATCAGTGACCGTCAGGGTGCGAGGACGGGCTACACCTTC | CAISDRQGARTGYTF